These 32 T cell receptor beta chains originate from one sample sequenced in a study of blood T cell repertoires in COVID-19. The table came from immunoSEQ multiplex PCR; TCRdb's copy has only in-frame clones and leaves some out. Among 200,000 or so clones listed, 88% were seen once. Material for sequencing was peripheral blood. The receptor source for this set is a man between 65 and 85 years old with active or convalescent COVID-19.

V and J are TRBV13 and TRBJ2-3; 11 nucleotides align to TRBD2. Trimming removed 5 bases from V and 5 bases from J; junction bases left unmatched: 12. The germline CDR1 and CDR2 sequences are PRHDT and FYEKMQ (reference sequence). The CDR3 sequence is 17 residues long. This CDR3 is CASSQFLAGGPGDTQYF. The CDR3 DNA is TGTGCCAGCAGCCAGTTCCTAGCGGGGGGCCCCGGAGATACGCAGTATTTT.

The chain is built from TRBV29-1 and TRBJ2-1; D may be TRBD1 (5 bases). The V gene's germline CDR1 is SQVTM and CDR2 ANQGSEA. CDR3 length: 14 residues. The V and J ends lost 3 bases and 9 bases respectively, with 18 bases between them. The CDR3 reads CSVEFGQGIREQFF. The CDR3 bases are TGCAGCGTTGAGTTTGGCCAGGGTATACGTGAGCAGTTCTTC.

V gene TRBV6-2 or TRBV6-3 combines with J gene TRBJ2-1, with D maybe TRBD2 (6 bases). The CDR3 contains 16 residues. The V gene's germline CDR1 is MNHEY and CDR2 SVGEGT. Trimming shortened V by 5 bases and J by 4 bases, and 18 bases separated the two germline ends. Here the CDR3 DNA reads TGTGCCAGCAGTAAATTAGGCGGGATCCTTTACAATGAGCAGTTCTTC. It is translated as CASSKLGGILYNEQFF.

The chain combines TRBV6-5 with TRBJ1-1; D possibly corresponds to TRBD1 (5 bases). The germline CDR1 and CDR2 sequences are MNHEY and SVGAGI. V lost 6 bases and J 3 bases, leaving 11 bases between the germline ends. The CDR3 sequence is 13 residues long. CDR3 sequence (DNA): TGTGCCAGCAGCCCCGCGGGGCACACTGAAGCTTTCTTT. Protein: CASSPAGHTEAFF.

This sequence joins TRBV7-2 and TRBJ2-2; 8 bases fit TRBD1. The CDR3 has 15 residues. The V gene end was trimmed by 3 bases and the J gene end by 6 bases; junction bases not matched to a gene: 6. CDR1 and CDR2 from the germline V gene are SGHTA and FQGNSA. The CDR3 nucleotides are TGTGCCAGCAGCTTTCAGGGGGCAAGGGCCGGGGAGCTGTTTTTT. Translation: CASSFQGARAGELFF.

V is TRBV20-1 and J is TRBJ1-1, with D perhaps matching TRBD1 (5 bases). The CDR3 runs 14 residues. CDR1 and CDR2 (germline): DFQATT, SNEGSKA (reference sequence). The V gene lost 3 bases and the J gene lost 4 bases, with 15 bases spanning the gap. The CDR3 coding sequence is TGCAGTGCTAGTGCTGCAGGGCAGGGCACTGAAGCTTTCTTT. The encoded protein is CSASAAGQGTEAFF.

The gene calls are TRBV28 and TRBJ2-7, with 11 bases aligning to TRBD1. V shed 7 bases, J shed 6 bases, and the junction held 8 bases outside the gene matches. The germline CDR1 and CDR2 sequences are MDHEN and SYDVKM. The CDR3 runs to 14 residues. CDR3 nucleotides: TGTGCCAGCAAAAGGGACAGGGGGTCTTCCGAGCAGTACTTC. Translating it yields CASKRDRGSSEQYF.

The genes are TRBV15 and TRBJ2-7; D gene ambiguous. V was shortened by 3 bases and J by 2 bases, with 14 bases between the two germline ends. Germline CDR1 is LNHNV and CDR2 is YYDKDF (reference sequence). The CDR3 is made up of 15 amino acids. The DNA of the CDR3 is TGTGCCACCAGCAGGGCCTTCGGGTCGCCCTACGAGCAGTACTTC. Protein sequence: CATSRAFGSPYEQYF.

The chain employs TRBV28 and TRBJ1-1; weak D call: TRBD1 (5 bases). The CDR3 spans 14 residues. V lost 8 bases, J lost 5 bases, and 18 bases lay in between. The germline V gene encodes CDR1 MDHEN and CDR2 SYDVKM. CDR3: CASAMGREGTEAFF. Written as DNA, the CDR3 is TGTGCCAGCGCCATGGGGCGGGAGGGGACTGAAGCTTTCTTT.

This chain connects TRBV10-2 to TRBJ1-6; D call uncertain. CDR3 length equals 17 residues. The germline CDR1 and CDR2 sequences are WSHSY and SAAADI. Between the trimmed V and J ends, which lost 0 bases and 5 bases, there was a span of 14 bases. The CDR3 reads CASSESVGKADNSPLHF. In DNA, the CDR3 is TGCGCCAGCAGTGAGTCGGTCGGGAAAGCAGATAATTCACCCCTCCACTTT.

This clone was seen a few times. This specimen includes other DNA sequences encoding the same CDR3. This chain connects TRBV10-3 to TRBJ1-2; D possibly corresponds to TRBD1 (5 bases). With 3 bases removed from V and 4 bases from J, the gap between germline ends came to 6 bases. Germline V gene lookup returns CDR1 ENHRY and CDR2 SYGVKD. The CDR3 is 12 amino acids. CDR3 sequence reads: CAISDQGYGYTF. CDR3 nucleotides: TGTGCCATCAGTGACCAGGGCTATGGCTACACCTTC.

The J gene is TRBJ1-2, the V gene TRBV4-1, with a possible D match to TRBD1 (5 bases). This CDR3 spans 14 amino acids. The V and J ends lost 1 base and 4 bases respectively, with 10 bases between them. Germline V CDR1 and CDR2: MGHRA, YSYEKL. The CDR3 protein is CASSQVVDSYGYTF. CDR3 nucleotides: TGCGCCAGCAGCCAAGTGGTAGACAGCTATGGCTACACCTTC.

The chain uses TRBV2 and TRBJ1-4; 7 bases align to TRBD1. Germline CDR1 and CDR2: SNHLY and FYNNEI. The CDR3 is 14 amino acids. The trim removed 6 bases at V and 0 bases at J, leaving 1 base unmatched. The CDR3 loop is CASRGTATNEKLFF. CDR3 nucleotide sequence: TGTGCCAGCAGGGGGACAGCAACTAATGAAAAACTGTTTTTT.

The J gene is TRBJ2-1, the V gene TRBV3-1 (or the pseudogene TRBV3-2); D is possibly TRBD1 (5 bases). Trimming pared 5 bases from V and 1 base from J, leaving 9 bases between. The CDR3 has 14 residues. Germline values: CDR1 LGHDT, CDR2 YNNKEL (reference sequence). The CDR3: CASSGASSYNEQFF. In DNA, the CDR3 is TGTGCCAGCAGCGGGGCTAGTTCCTACAATGAGCAGTTCTTC.

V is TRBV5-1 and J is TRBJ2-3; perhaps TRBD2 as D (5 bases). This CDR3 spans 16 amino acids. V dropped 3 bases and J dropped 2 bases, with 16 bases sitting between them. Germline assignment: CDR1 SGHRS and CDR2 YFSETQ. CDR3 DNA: TGCGCCAGCAGCTCCGAGGGAATAGTCAACACAGATACGCAGTATTTT. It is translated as CASSSEGIVNTDTQYF.

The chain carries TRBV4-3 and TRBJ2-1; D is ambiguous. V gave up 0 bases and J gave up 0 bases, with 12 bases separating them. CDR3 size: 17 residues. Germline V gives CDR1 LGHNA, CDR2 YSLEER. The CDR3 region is CASSQDWYTSSYNEQFF. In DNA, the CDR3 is TGCGCCAGCAGCCAAGATTGGTATACCAGCTCCTACAATGAGCAGTTCTTC.

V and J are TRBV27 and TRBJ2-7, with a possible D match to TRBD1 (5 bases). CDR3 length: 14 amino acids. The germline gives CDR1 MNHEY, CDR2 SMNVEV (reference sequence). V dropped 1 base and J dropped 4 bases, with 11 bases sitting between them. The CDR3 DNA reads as TGTGCCAGCAGTTTATGGGGCCGTTCTTACGAGCAGTACTTC. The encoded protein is CASSLWGRSYEQYF.

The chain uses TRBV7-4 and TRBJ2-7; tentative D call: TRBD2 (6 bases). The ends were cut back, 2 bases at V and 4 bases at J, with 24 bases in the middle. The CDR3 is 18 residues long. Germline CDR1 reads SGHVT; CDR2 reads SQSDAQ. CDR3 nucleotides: TGTGCCAGCAGCTTAAGGGATCAGCAACGGGGGTTCTTGTACGAGCAGTACTTC. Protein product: CASSLRDQQRGFLYEQYF. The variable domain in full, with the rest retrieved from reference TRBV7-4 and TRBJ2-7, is GAGVSQSPRYKVAKRGRDVALRCDSISGHVTLYWYRQTLGQGSEVLTYSQSDAQRDKSGRPSGRFSAERPERSVSTLKIQRTEQGDSAVYLCASSLRDQQRGFLYEQYFGPGTRLTVT.

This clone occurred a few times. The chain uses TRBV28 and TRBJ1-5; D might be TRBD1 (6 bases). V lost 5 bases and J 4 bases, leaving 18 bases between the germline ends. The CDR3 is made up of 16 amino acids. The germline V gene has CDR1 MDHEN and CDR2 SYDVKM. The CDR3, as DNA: TGTGCCAGCAGTCAGGGTGGGGGCAGGCAGAATCAGCCCCAGCATTTT. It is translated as CASSQGGGRQNQPQHF.

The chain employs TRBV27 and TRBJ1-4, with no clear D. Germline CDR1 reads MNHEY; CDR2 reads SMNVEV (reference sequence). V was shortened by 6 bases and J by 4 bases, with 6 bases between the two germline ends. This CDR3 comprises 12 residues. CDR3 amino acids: CASRRSNEKLFF. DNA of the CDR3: TGTGCCAGCAGGAGAAGTAATGAAAAACTGTTTTTT.

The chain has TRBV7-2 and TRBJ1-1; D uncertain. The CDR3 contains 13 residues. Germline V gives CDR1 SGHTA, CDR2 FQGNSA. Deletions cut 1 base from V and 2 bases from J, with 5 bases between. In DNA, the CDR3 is TGTGCCAGCAGCTTAGGAACTAACACTGAAGCTTTCTTT. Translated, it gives CASSLGTNTEAFF.

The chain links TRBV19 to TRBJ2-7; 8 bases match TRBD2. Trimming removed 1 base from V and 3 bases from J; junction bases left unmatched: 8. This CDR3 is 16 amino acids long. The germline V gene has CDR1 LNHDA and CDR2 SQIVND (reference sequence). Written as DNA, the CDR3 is TGTGCCAGTAGTATAGCGGGAGGGAGTGACTACTACGAGCAGTACTTC. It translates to CASSIAGGSDYYEQYF.

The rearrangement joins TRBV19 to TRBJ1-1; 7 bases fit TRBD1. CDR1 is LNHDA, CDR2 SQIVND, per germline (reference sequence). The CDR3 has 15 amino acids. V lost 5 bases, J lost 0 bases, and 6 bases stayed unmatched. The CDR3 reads CASSPPDRLNTEAFF. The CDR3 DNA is TGTGCCAGTAGTCCGCCGGACAGGTTGAACACTGAAGCTTTCTTT.

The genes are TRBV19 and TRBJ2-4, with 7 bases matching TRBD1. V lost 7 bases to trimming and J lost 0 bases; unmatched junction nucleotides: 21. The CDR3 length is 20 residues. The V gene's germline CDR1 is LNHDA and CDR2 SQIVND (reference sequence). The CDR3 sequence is CASKGAYGTENRLAKNIQYF. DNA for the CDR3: TGTGCCAGTAAGGGGGCGTACGGGACAGAAAACCGACTAGCCAAAAACATTCAGTACTTC. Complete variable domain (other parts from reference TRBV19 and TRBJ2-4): DGGITQSPKYLFRKEGQNVTLSCEQNLNHDAMYWYRQDPGQGLRLIYYSQIVNDFQKGDIAEGYSVSREKKESFPLTVTSAQKNPTAFYLCASKGAYGTENRLAKNIQYFGAGTRLSVL.

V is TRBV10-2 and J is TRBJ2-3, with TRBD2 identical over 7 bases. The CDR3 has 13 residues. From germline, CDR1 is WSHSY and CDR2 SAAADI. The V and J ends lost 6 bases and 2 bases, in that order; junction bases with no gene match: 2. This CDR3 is CASRLADTDTQYF. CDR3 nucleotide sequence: TGCGCCAGCAGGCTAGCGGACACAGATACGCAGTATTTT.

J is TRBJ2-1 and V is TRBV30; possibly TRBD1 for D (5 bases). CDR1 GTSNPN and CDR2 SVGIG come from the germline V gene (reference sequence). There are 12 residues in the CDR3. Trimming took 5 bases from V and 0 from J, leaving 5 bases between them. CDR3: CAWDSSYNEQFF. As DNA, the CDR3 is TGTGCCTGGGACAGCTCCTACAATGAGCAGTTCTTC. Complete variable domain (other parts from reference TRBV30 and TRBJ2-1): SQTIHQWPATLVQPVGSPLSLECTVEGTSNPNLYWYRQAAGRGLQLLFYSVGIGQISSEVPQNLSASRPQDRQFILSSKKLLLSDSGFYLCAWDSSYNEQFFGPGTRLTVL.

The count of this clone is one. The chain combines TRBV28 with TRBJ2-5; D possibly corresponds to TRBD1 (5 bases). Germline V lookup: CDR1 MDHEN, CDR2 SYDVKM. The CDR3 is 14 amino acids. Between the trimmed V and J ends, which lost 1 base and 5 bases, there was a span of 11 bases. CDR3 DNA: TGTGCCAGCAGTTTATCACTCAGGGATGAGACCCAGTACTTC. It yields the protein CASSLSLRDETQYF.

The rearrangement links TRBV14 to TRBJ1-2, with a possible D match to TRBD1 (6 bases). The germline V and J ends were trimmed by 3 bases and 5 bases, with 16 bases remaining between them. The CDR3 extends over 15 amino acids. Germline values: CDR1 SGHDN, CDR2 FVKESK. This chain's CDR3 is CASSHDRHWGYGYTF. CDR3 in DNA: TGTGCCAGCAGCCACGACAGGCACTGGGGGTATGGCTACACCTTC.

In DNA form, the CDR3 reads TGTGCCAGCAGCCCGCGGGTGGCCCACAACACCGGGGAGCTGTTTTTT. The encoded protein is CASSPRVAHNTGELFF. The rearrangement joins TRBV9 to TRBJ2-2; D may be TRBD2 (5 bases). Germline CDR1 reads SGDLS; CDR2 reads YYNGEE. V gave up 4 bases and J gave up 2 bases, with 15 bases separating them. This CDR3 contains 16 residues.

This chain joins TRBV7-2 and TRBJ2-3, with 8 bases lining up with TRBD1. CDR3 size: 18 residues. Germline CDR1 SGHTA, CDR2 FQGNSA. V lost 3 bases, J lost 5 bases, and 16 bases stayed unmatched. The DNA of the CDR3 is TGTGCCAGCAGCTTCCGCAGGGGGCGGGGCGCAAGGGGAGATACGCAGTATTTT. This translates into CASSFRRGRGARGDTQYF.

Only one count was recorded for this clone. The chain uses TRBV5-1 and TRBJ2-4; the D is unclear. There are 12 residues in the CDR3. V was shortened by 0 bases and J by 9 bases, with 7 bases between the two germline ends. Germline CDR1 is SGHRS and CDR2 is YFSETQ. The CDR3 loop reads CASSLGNGIQYF. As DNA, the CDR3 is TGCGCCAGCAGCTTGGGCAACGGCATTCAGTACTTC.

CDR3 protein: CASSTDRGRANVLTF. The CDR3 DNA reads TGTGCCAGCAGTACCGACAGGGGACGGGCCAACGTCCTGACTTTC. The J gene is TRBJ2-6, the V gene TRBV6-5, with 8 nucleotides matching TRBD1. Trimming took 5 bases from V and 5 from J; bases not matched to a gene: 5. CDR1 is MNHEY and CDR2 is SVGAGI in the germline V gene. The CDR3 spans 15 residues.